The subject of this entry is one T cell receptor beta chain. The length of the CDR3 is 20 residues. Germline CDR1 reads SGHVS; CDR2 reads FNYEAQ. Unmatched junction bases numbered 16, after V lost 0 bases and J lost 4 bases. This sample is drawn from a study of blood T cell repertoires in COVID-19. Assay: immunoSEQ multiplex PCR; the TCRdb copy retains only in-frame clones and omits some. Of some 300,000 clones in the sample, roughly 87% were seen once. The V call is TRBV7-6, the J call TRBJ2-7; 12 bases line up with TRBD1. The specimen sequenced was PBMCs or T cells enriched from blood (not recorded which). This TCR came from a woman aged 30 to 39 who had recovered from COVID-19. The DNA of the CDR3 is TGTGCCAGCAGCTTAGCACCCGGGACAGGGGGCCTCCGGGGGGCATACGAGCAGTACTTC. Its protein is CASSLAPGTGGLRGAYEQYF.